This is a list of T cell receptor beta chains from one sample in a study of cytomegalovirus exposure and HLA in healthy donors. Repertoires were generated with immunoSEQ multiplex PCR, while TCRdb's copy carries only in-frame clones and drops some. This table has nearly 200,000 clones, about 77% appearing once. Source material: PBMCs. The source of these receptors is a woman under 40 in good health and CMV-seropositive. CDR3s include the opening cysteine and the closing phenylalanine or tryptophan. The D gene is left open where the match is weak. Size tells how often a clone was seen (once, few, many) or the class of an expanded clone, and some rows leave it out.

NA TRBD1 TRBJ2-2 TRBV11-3 TGTGCCAGCAGCTTGGGACAGGGGGCCGGGGAGCTGTTTTTT CASSLGQGAGELFF
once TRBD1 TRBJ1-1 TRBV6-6 TGTGCCAGTGTTGGGACAGGGGTGTCTTGGGAGACTGAAGCTTTCTTT CASVGTGVSWETEAFF
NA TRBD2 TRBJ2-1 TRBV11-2 TGTGCCAGCAGCCCCGGGACTAGCGGGAGCACTGAGCAGTTCTTC CASSPGTSGSTEQFF
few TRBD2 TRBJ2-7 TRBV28 TGTGCCAGCAGTTTAGGGGGAGGGTCCTACGAGCAGTACTTC CASSLGGGSYEQYF
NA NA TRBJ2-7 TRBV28 TGTGCCAGCAGTCATCCCCGAGCGGTCGAGCAGTACTTC CASSHPRAVEQYF
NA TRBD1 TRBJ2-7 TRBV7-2 TGTGCCAGCAGCTTAGTTACTGGAACAGGGGGTATGATCTACGAGCAGTACTTC CASSLVTGTGGMIYEQYF
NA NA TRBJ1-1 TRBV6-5 TGTGCCAGCAGTTACCTGAGGGACACTGAAGCTTTCTTT CASSYLRDTEAFF
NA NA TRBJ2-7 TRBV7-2 TGTGCCAGCAGCATTTCCCACGGACTCTACGAGCAGTACTTC CASSISHGLYEQYF
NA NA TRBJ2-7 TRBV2 TGTGCCAGCAGTGAAGCAGGGCAGGGCCAGAACGAGCAGTACTTC CASSEAGQGQNEQYF
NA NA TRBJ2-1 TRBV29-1 TGCAGCTTTTCTAGCAGCCCAGACTACAATGAGCAGTTCTTC CSFSSSPDYNEQFF
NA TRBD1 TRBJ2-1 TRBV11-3 TGTGCCAGCAGCTTTGGGACAGGGGTATACAATGAGCAGTTCTTC CASSFGTGVYNEQFF
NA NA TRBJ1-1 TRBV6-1 TGTGCCAGCAGTGACTGGGGGCTAGCCACTGAAGCTTTCTTT CASSDWGLATEAFF
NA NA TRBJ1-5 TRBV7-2 TGTGCCAGCAGCCCATCCCTGCGGGAGCAGCCCCAGCATTTT CASSPSLREQPQHF
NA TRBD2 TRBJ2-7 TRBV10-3 TGTGCCATCAGTGAACCGGGGGGGACTAGCGACTACGAGCAGTACTTC CAISEPGGTSDYEQYF
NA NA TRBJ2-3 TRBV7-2 TGTGCCAGCAGCTTACGGGATAATACGCAGTATTTT CASSLRDNTQYF
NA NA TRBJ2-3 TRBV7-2 TGTGCCAGCAGCCTAGAGGGGGGAGGGCGCACAGATACGCAGTATTTT CASSLEGGGRTDTQYF
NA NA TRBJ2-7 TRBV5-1 TGCGCCAGCAGCTTTGGGGGGGGTCAGGGGTACGAGCAGTACTTC CASSFGGGQGYEQYF
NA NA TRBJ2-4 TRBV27 TGTGCCAGCAGTAGAACAGGGCGAAACATTCAGTACTTC CASSRTGRNIQYF